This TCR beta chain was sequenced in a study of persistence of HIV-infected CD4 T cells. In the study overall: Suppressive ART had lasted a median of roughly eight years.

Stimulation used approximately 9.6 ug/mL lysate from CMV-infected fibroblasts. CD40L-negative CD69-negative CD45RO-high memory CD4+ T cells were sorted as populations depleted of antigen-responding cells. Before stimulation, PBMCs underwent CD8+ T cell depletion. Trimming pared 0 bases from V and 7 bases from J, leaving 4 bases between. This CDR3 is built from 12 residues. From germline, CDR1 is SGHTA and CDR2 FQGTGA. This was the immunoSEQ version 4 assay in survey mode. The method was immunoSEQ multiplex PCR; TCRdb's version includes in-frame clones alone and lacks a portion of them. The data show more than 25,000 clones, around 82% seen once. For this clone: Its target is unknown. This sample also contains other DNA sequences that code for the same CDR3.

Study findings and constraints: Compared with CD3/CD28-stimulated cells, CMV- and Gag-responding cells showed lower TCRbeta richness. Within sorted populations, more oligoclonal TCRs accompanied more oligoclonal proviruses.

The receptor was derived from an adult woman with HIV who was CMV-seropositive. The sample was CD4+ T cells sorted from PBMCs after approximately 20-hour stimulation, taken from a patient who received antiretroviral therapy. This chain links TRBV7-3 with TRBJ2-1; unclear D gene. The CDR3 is CASSLTGNEQFF. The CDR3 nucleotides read TGTGCCAGCAGCTTAACCGGGAATGAGCAGTTCTTC.